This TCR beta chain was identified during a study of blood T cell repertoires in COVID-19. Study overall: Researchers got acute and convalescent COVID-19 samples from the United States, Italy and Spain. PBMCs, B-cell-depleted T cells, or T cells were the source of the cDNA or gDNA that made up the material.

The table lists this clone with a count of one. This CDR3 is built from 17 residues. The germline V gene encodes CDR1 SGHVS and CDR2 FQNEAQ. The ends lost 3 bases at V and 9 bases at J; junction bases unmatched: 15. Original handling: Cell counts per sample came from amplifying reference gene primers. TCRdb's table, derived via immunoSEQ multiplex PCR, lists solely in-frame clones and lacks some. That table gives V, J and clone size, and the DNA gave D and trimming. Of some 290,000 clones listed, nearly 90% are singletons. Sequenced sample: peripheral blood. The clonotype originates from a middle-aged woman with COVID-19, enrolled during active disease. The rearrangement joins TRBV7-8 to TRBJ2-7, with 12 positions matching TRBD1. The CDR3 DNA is TGTGCCAGCAGCTTTACCGGGACAGGGGGCGGGGGGACGGCGCAGTACTTC. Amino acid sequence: CASSFTGTGGGGTAQYF.